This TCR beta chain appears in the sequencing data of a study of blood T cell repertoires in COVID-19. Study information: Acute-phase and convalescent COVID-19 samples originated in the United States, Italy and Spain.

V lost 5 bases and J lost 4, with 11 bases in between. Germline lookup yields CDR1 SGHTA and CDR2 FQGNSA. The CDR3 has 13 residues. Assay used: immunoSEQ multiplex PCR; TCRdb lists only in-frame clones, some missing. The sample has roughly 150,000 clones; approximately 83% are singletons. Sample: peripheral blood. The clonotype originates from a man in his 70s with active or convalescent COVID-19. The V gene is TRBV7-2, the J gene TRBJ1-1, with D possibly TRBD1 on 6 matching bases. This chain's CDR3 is CASSQGRATEAFF. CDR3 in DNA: TGTGCCAGCAGCCAGGGGAGGGCCACTGAAGCTTTCTTT.